This TCR beta chain came from a study of T-cell reconstitution after alpha-beta-depleted transplantation in children. General observations from the study: Expanded graft clones, several hundred of them, were reportedly the source of alpha-beta T cells about two months after transplant. For some patients, TCRbeta diversity was high at day 60 because of recipient T cells and thymic progenitors that survived. A year post-transplant, T-cell counts and diversity derived mostly from newly produced T cells.

Turning to this clonotype: Antigen: not known.

Unique molecular identifiers were used in preparing the TCRbeta library. A single record per CDR3 protein comes from TCRdb applying MiXCR to the PCR reads. The top ten hold around 2% of the sample, which has around 440,000 distinct CDR3 sequences, 8% to 11% seen once. The sequence was collected from a child under 10 years old with inherited bone marrow failure, due to receive a stem cell transplant. The sample here was PBMCs, taken before TCRalphabeta/CD19-depleted stem cell transplant.

The CDR3 loop reads CASSYSASYGYTF. CDR3 DNA: TGTGCCAGCAGTTACTCCGCCAGCTATGGCTACACCTTC. The chain couples TRBV6-5 to TRBJ1-2; D remains ambiguous. The V end was cut by 0 bases, the J end by 4 bases, with 6 bases between. The germline V gene has CDR1 MNHEY and CDR2 SVGAGI. This CDR3 has 13 residues.